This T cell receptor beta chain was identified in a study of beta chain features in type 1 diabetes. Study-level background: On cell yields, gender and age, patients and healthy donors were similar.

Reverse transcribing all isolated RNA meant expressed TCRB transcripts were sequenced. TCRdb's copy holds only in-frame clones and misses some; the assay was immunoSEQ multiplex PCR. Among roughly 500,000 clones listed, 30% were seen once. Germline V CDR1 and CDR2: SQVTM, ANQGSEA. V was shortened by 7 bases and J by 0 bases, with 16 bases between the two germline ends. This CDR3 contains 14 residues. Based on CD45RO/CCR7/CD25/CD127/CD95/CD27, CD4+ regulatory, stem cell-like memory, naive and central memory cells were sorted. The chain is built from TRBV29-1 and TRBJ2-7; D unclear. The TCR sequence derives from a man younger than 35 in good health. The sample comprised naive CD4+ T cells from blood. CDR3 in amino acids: CSAIRELSSYEQYF. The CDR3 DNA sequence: TGCAGCGCCATCCGTGAGTTAAGCTCCTACGAGCAGTACTTC.